This T cell receptor beta chain was recorded in a study of blood T cells in healthy people across ages. The V gene lost 8 bases and the J gene lost 1 base, with 12 bases spanning the gap. Per germline, CDR1 MNHNS and CDR2 SASEGT. The CDR3 runs 13 residues. The study drew donors from healthy Caucasian individuals in Russia aged about 6 to 100. Primers used in a second PCR of roughly 6 to 11 cycles were a sample-barcoded 5' primer and a J-beta primer mix. A single record per CDR3 protein comes from TCRdb applying MiXCR to the 5' RACE reads. The table lists 800,000 or so distinct CDR3 sequences, 20% to 25% of them singletons, with 3% to 4% in the top ten. This clonotype was found many times. A further study also used this sample, focusing on T cells of mothers and their children.

Sequencing was performed on blood. V usage is TRBV6-1 and J usage is TRBJ2-7; unclear D gene. This TCR came from a boy younger than 18 in good health. The chain's CDR3 is CASAAKESYEQYF. The CDR3 nucleotides read TGTGCCAGCGCCGCCAAGGAGTCCTACGAGCAGTACTTC.